This T cell receptor beta chain was identified during a study of cytomegalovirus exposure and HLA in healthy donors. With 60 Vbeta and 13 Jbeta primers, the PCR was carried out. Assay: immunoSEQ multiplex PCR; the TCRdb copy retains only in-frame clones and omits some. The sample holds 150,000 to 200,000 clones, around 80% seen once. The germline V and J ends were trimmed by 1 base and 5 bases, with 21 bases remaining between them. CDR1 and CDR2 from the germline V gene are GTSNPN and SVGIG (reference sequence). The CDR3 is 17 residues long. Though nominally healthy at sampling, donors likely had unrecorded immune exposures.

The source of this sequence is a woman aged 25-40 years in good health and CMV-seropositive. V gene TRBV30 combines with J gene TRBJ2-1; D call uncertain. The sample comprised PBMCs. CDR3 sequence (DNA): TGTGCCTGGAGTGCATCCTATGGCCGACCTCGGGACAATGAGCAGTTCTTC. The encoded protein is CAWSASYGRPRDNEQFF.